The following is a TCR beta chain sequence with its context. Its antigen is unknown. As for time point: sample taken at primary tumor resection. Whole RNA came from tumor, nontumor lung or frozen PBMC and was sequenced without being sorted. These data originate in a study of spatial heterogeneity in lung cancer. Study-wide findings and caveats: It was found that expanded intratumoral alpha and beta TCR counts tracked tumor mutation counts.

Individual TCR cDNA molecules each bore their own unique molecular identifier. TCRdb itself ran the 5' RACE reads through MiXCR, one entry per CDR3 protein. The sample has some 3,000 distinct CDR3 sequences; 35% are singletons. Germline V CDR1 and CDR2: MDHEN, SYDVKM. V shed 3 bases and J shed 3 bases, with 12 bases lying between them. This CDR3 region has 14 residues. The chain combines TRBV28 with TRBJ2-7, with a possible D match to TRBD1 (5 bases). This clonotype originated in a female donor with early-stage non-small cell lung cancer. The source was lung tumor tissue, collected at surgery. The CDR3: CASSLNRQGYEQYF. The CDR3 coding sequence is TGTGCCAGCAGTTTGAATCGGCAGGGCTACGAGCAGTACTTC.